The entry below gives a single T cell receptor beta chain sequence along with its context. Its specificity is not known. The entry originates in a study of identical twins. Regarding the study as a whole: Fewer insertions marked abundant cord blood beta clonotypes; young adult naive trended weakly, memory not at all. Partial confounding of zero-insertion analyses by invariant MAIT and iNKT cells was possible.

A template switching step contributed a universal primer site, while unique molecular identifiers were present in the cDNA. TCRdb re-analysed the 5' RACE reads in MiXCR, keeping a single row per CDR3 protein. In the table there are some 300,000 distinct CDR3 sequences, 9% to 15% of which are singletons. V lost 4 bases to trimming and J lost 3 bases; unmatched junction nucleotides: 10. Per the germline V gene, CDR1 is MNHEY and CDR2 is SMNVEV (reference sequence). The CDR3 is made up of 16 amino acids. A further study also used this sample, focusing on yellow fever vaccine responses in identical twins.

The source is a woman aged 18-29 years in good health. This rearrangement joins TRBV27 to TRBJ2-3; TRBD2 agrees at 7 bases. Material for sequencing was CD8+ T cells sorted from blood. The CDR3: CASSWGGEHVTDTQYF. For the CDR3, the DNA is TGTGCCAGCAGTTGGGGGGGGGAGCATGTTACAGATACGCAGTATTTT.